What follows are 11 T cell receptor beta chains derived from one specimen sequenced in a study of early T cells in non-severe SARS-CoV-2 infection. Via MiXCR, TCRdb re-called the 5' RACE reads, giving one row per CDR3 protein. The sample lists around 19,000 distinct CDR3 sequences; around 6.1% were seen once. The specimen sequenced was whole blood. These receptors were obtained from an adult who was a healthcare worker with PCR-confirmed SARS-CoV-2 infection or an uninfected control (not recorded which).

This clonotype is classed as medium-sized. This chain links TRBV4-1 with TRBJ2-3; 8 nucleotides agree with TRBD1. V gave up 2 bases and J gave up 3 bases; unmatched junction bases: 4. The CDR3 consists of 15 residues. Germline lookup yields CDR1 MGHRA and CDR2 YSYEKL. Written as DNA, the CDR3 is TGCGCCAGCAGCCAATCTGGACAGGGAACAGATACGCAGTATTTT. Its protein product is CASSQSGQGTDTQYF.

This clonotype came up many times. An end of the junction differs from the germline gene, which may be a read error. The chain links TRBV27 to TRBJ2-1; 8 bases are shared with TRBD2. The CDR3 is made up of 12 amino acids. Germline V gives CDR1 MNHEY, CDR2 SMNVEV (reference sequence). The DNA for the CDR3 is TGTGCCAGTAACCATCCCGCGGGAGGTATGGTCTTC. This encodes CASNHPAGGMVF.

By share, this clonotype counts as medium-sized (0.01 to 0.1%). The chain combines TRBV30 with TRBJ1-3; no reliable D call. Germline V lookup: CDR1 GTSNPN, CDR2 SVGIG (reference sequence). CDR3 length equals 13 residues. Between the trimmed V and J ends, which lost 6 bases and 3 bases, there was a span of 12 bases. Written as DNA, the CDR3 is TGTGCCTGCAAGGTCCGGGGTGGAAACACCATATATTTT. Protein: CACKVRGGNTIYF.

The table lists this clonotype with a few counts. The chain has TRBV11-2 and TRBJ2-1; D is undetermined. The V and J ends lost 3 bases and 8 bases respectively, with 11 bases between them. The CDR3 runs to 13 residues. The germline gives CDR1 SGHAT, CDR2 FQNNGV. DNA of the CDR3: TGTGCCAGCAGCTTCGGCCTGGCGGATGAGCAGTTCTTC. Its protein product is CASSFGLADEQFF.

This clonotype was seen many times. This chain connects TRBV24-1 to TRBJ1-5; no firm D call. The CDR3 has 13 amino acids. From germline, CDR1 is KGHDR and CDR2 SFDVKD. V lost 5 bases to trimming and J lost 3 bases, with 7 bases between them. The CDR3 protein is CATSAGNNQPQHF. In DNA form, the CDR3 reads TGTGCCACCAGTGCAGGTAACAATCAGCCCCAGCATTTT.

This clonotype was recorded at least ten times. The genes are TRBV7-2 and TRBJ1-1; the D is unclear. Germline V gene sequence: CDR1 SGHTA, CDR2 FQGNSA. This CDR3 spans 17 amino acids. The ends were cut back, 1 base at V and 0 bases at J, with 15 bases in the middle. CDR3 amino acids: CASSLVEHLRMNTEAFF. The CDR3 region has the DNA TGTGCCAGCAGCTTAGTAGAGCACTTAAGAATGAACACTGAAGCTTTCTTT.

This clonotype was counted ten times or more. The chain links TRBV6-1 to TRBJ2-6; D possibly corresponds to TRBD1 (6 bases). Germline CDR1 and CDR2: MNHNS and SASEGT. Trimming cost V 2 bases and J 1 base, with 9 bases left between them. The CDR3 runs 16 residues. CDR3 bases: TGTGCCAGCAGTGAAATCACAGGGTCTGGGGCCAACGTCCTGACTTTC. It is translated as CASSEITGSGANVLTF.

The chain uses TRBV5-1 and TRBJ2-1, with no clear D. Germline V lookup: CDR1 SGHRS, CDR2 YFSETQ. This CDR3 has 15 residues. Trimming took off 3 bases at V and 5 bases at J, with 15 bases between the two ends. CDR3 sequence: CASSSLGMMDNEQFF. The CDR3 DNA follows: TGCGCCAGCAGCTCTCTGGGGATGATGGACAATGAGCAGTTCTTC.

This clonotype was seen ten or more times. V usage is TRBV2 and J usage is TRBJ2-2, with D tentatively TRBD2 (5 bases). This CDR3 has 14 residues. The V end lost 3 bases, the J end lost 5 bases, and 10 bases lay between the germline ends. CDR1 and CDR2 from the germline V gene are SNHLY and FYNNEI. Here the CDR3 DNA reads TGTGCCAGCAGTGAGGTAGCGAGGACCGGGGAGCTGTTTTTT. It codes for CASSEVARTGELFF.

This clonotype occurred many times. The V and J genes are TRBV10-2 and TRBJ2-7; possible D gene TRBD2, 6 bases. The germline V gene has CDR1 WSHSY and CDR2 SAAADI. Trimming removed 8 bases from V and 4 bases from J, with 6 bases in between. The CDR3 runs 10 residues. The CDR3 loop is CASGGYEQYF. CDR3 in DNA: TGCGCCAGCGGGGGGTACGAGCAGTACTTC.

This clonotype was observed many times. The chain joins TRBV28 to TRBJ2-7; TRBD1 is a possible D gene (5 bases). Per germline, CDR1 MDHEN and CDR2 SYDVKM. V shed 2 bases and J shed 1 base, with 18 bases lying between them. CDR3 size: 17 residues. As DNA, the CDR3 is TGTGCCAGCAGTTTACCTATGACAGTACCGCTATCCTACGAGCAGTACTTC. Protein product: CASSLPMTVPLSYEQYF. Full variable domain (remainder filled in from reference TRBV28 and TRBJ2-7): DVKVTQSSRYLVKRTGEKVFLECVQDMDHENMFWYRQDPGLGLRLIYFSYDVKMKEKGDIPEGYSVSREKKERFSLILESASTNQTSMYLCASSLPMTVPLSYEQYFGPGTRLTVT.